This TCR beta chain derives from a study of T-cell reconstitution after alpha-beta-depleted transplantation in children. The TCRbeta library incorporated unique molecular identifiers. TCRdb fed the PCR reads into MiXCR, producing one record per CDR3 protein. The sample holds 200,000 to 250,000 distinct CDR3 sequences; under 13% are singletons and the top ten take about 28%. The germline V gene encodes CDR1 DFQATT and CDR2 SNEGSKA (reference sequence). V shed 5 bases and J 7 bases; nucleotides not matched to a gene: 6. There are 12 residues in the CDR3. The sample holds many counts of this clonotype. This TCR was recovered from a child younger than two with acute myeloid leukemia, due to receive a stem cell transplant. This sequence joins TRBV20-1 and TRBJ2-7, with 9 bases aligning to TRBD1. Material: PBMCs, obtained before TCRalphabeta/CD19-depleted stem cell transplant. CDR3 residues: CSASDRGGEQYF. Here the CDR3 DNA reads TGCAGTGCTTCGGACAGGGGAGGTGAGCAGTACTTC.